Below are 22 T cell receptor beta chains sequenced from a single sample in a study of identical twins. TCRdb ran MiXCR on the 5' RACE reads and lists one entry per CDR3 protein. The table includes about 690,000 distinct CDR3 sequences, 5.5% to 6.5% detected once. Specimen: naive T cells sorted from blood. These receptors were obtained from a man aged 18-30 years in good health.

This clonotype was picked up many times. CDR3 DNA: TGTGCCACGGGACTAGCGGGAGACTATGAGCAGTTCTTC. This codes for CATGLAGDYEQFF. The rearrangement links TRBV6-2 or TRBV6-3 to TRBJ2-1; TRBD2 matches 14 bases. CDR1 is MNHEY and CDR2 is SVGEGT in the germline V gene. The junction had 4 bases not matched to a gene; V was cut back by 10 bases and J by 8 bases. CDR3 size: 13 residues.

The rearrangement uses TRBV14 and TRBJ2-1; D not resolved. The V and J ends lost 3 bases and 0 bases respectively, with 9 bases between them. Per the germline V gene, CDR1 is SGHDN and CDR2 is FVKESK. The length of the CDR3 is 15 residues. This CDR3 reads CASSHLESSYNEQFF. The CDR3, as DNA: TGTGCCAGCAGCCACCTTGAAAGCTCCTACAATGAGCAGTTCTTC.

This clonotype was recorded many times. The CDR3 coding sequence is TGTGCCAGCAGTTCCGGGACGCAAGGTTACAATGAGCAGTTCTTC. Translating it yields CASSSGTQGYNEQFF. The rearrangement joins TRBV27 to TRBJ2-1; D possibly matches TRBD1 or TRBD2 (5 bases each). The CDR3 has 15 amino acids. The V end was cut by 4 bases, the J end by 4 bases, with 14 bases between. Germline loops: CDR1 MNHEY, CDR2 SMNVEV (reference sequence).

The V call is TRBV6-5, the J call TRBJ2-5, with 7 bases lining up with TRBD1. This CDR3 region has 17 residues. The germline V gene has CDR1 MNHEY and CDR2 SVGAGI. V lost 3 bases, J lost 5 bases, and 15 bases stayed unmatched. The CDR3 is CASSYLVSRGPKETQYF. CDR3 nucleotides: TGTGCCAGCAGTTATTTGGTCTCGAGGGGGCCCAAGGAGACCCAGTACTTC.

V is TRBV30 and J is TRBJ1-1; D is undetermined. Germline lookup yields CDR1 GTSNPN and CDR2 SVGIG (reference sequence). The CDR3 is 14 residues long. V gave up 2 bases and J gave up 1 base, with 11 bases separating them. CDR3 in DNA: TGTGCCTGGAGTCTAACGGTCAGGAACACTGAAGCTTTCTTT. This encodes CAWSLTVRNTEAFF.

Ten or more counts support this clonotype. This rearrangement joins TRBV5-6 to TRBJ2-7; D is unresolved. This CDR3 has 13 amino acids. Trimming removed 1 base at V and 3 bases at J, with 8 bases between. From germline, CDR1 is SGHDT and CDR2 YYEEEE. CDR3 sequence (DNA): TGTGCCAGCAGCTTGAGGCGGCACTACGAGCAGTACGTC. Amino acid sequence: CASSLRRHYEQYV.

This clonotype was seen only a few times. CDR3 protein: CASSLLGHNSPLHF. CDR3 nucleotides: TGTGCCAGCAGTTTATTGGGGCATAATTCACCCCTCCACTTT. The chain uses TRBV12-3 or TRBV12-4 and TRBJ1-6, with D maybe TRBD1 (5 bases). Trimming removed 2 bases at V and 5 bases at J, with 7 bases between. This CDR3 region has 14 residues.

This clonotype was detected many times. This chain uses TRBV29-1 with TRBJ2-7, with 8 nucleotides matching TRBD1. V was pared by 5 bases and J by 9 bases, with 9 bases of the junction left unmatched. The CDR3 loop spans 12 amino acids. Germline loops: CDR1 SQVTM, CDR2 ANQGSEA. CDR3 DNA: TGCAGCGTTCGGCCAGGGGGCGAGGGGCAGTACTTC. This translates into CSVRPGGEGQYF.

The chain employs TRBV12-3 or TRBV12-4 and TRBJ1-6; weak D call: TRBD1 (5 bases). This CDR3 contains 15 residues. Trimming removed 5 bases from V and 3 bases from J, with 11 bases in between. CDR3 nucleotides: TGTGCCAGCAGTATAAGACAGAACTATAATTCACCCCTCCACTTT. Protein sequence: CASSIRQNYNSPLHF.

The chain carries TRBV20-1 and TRBJ2-7, with 9 positions matching TRBD1. Germline V gives CDR1 DFQATT, CDR2 SNEGSKA (reference sequence). The CDR3 has 16 amino acids. The V gene end was trimmed by 4 bases and the J gene end by 9 bases; junction bases not matched to a gene: 19. CDR3 in DNA: TGCAGTGCTAAAATACCCGGGACAGGGTCAGCTGGCGGGCAGTACTTC. Its translation: CSAKIPGTGSAGGQYF.

The chain employs TRBV6-2 or TRBV6-3 and TRBJ2-7, with TRBD2 matching 13 bases. Trimming at V came to 5 bases and at J to 3 bases, leaving 7 bases not matched to a gene. CDR1 is MNHEY and CDR2 is SVGEGT in the germline V gene. CDR3 length: 16 residues. CDR3 amino acids: CASSHRLAGGRYEQYF. CDR3 bases: TGTGCCAGCAGTCATAGACTAGCGGGAGGACGCTACGAGCAGTACTTC.

This chain links TRBV12-3 or TRBV12-4 with TRBJ2-6; D remains ambiguous. Trimming stripped 7 bases from V and 2 bases from J, with 21 bases between. The CDR3 is 18 amino acids. CDR3: CASTTVRRLITGANVLTF. CDR3 DNA sequence: TGTGCCAGCACCACCGTTCGCAGGTTGATAACTGGGGCCAACGTCCTGACTTTC.

V usage is TRBV2 and J usage is TRBJ1-2; 9 bases are shared with TRBD1. V lost 6 bases to trimming and J lost 12 bases; unmatched junction nucleotides: 5. The CDR3 loop spans 11 amino acids. From germline, CDR1 is SNHLY and CDR2 FYNNEI. CDR3 DNA: TGTGCCAGCAGGGACAGGGGTCGTAACACCTTC. Its protein is CASRDRGRNTF.

A note on this clonotype: The germline gene is not matched at one end of the junction; a read error may be the cause. The rearrangement links TRBV7-9 to TRBJ2-3; 9 nucleotides match TRBD2. Germline CDR1 is SEHNR and CDR2 is FQNEAQ (reference sequence). CDR3 length: 12 amino acids. CDR3 protein: CASSPLAGTLDF. In DNA, the CDR3 is TGTGCCAGCAGCCCACTAGCGGGTACTTTGGATTTT.

This clonotype was picked up a small number of times. The rearrangement uses TRBV10-3 and TRBJ2-5; D ambiguous. The germline V gene has CDR1 ENHRY and CDR2 SYGVKD. V gave up 2 bases and J gave up 5 bases, with 12 bases separating them. This CDR3 contains 14 residues. The DNA of the CDR3 is TGTGCCATCAGTGAGACCGCTTCATGGGAGACCCAGTACTTC. This translates into CAISETASWETQYF.

This clonotype came up many times. The CDR3 DNA reads TGTGCCAGCAGTCGACAGGGGCAAGCACTAGCGGATAATGAGCAGTTCTTC. Its translation: CASSRQGQALADNEQFF. This chain joins TRBV6-1 and TRBJ2-1, with D perhaps matching TRBD1 or TRBD2 (8 bases each). V lost 5 bases and J 7 bases, leaving 24 bases between the germline ends. CDR3 length: 17 residues. Germline CDR1 MNHNS, CDR2 SASEGT.

At least ten counts were recorded for this clonotype. This rearrangement joins TRBV20-1 to TRBJ1-3; D is uncertain. Looked up from germline, CDR1 is DFQATT and CDR2 is SNEGSKA (reference sequence). The CDR3 is 12 residues long. V lost 3 bases and J lost 1, with 4 bases in between. Written as DNA, the CDR3 is TGCAGTGCTAGGGCGTCTGGAAACACCATATATTTT. Protein sequence: CSARASGNTIYF.

This clonotype was picked up many times. The chain combines TRBV20-1 with TRBJ2-1; 10 bases are shared with TRBD1. Trimming took 5 bases from V and 7 from J; bases not matched to a gene: 8. The CDR3 extends over 14 amino acids. The germline V gene has CDR1 DFQATT and CDR2 SNEGSKA (reference sequence). CDR3 nucleotide sequence: TGCAGTGCTCGTCCCGGGACAGGGGCAAATGAGCAGTTCTTC. Translation gives CSARPGTGANEQFF.

This clonotype was detected a few times. V is TRBV20-1 and J is TRBJ1-2, with D unresolved. Trimming took 2 bases from V and 8 from J, leaving 21 bases between them. Germline loops: CDR1 DFQATT, CDR2 SNEGSKA (reference sequence). This CDR3 contains 15 residues. Written as DNA, the CDR3 is TGCAGTGCTAGATCCTCGACGGGAGATTTTCTAGGCTACACCTTC. This translates into CSARSSTGDFLGYTF.

This clonotype was found a few times. This chain connects TRBV29-1 to TRBJ1-1; D not resolved. The CDR3 extends over 12 amino acids. Germline V CDR1 and CDR2: SQVTM, ANQGSEA. The ends were cut back, 4 bases at V and 0 bases at J, with 6 bases in the middle. The CDR3 sequence: CSVVPMNTEAFF. In DNA form, the CDR3 reads TGCAGCGTTGTGCCCATGAACACTGAAGCTTTCTTT.

This clonotype was observed a handful of times. The V call is TRBV20-1, the J call TRBJ1-3; a possible D gene is TRBD1 (5 bases). The V end lost 5 bases, the J end lost 4 bases, and 12 bases lay between the germline ends. Germline CDR1 DFQATT, CDR2 SNEGSKA (reference sequence). CDR3 length: 13 amino acids. CDR3 nucleotides: TGCAGTGCTTGGCAAGACAGCGGAAACACCATATATTTT. The encoded protein is CSAWQDSGNTIYF.

To note about this clonotype: Given a much more abundant clone one base away, this may be a read error. This chain joins TRBV28 and TRBJ2-7; D tentatively reads TRBD1 or TRBD2 (5 bases each). CDR1 and CDR2 (germline): MDHEN, SYDVKM. V gave up 11 bases and J gave up 2 bases, with 16 bases separating them. The CDR3 spans 13 residues. The DNA for the CDR3 is TGTGCCGCTAGAGGGTCAGGGCCCTACGAGCAGTACTTC. Translation gives CAARGSGPYEQYF.